This T cell receptor (beta chain) was recorded in a study of human T cells and chemical hapten exposure. Study information: There were per-sample TCR yield variations, arising mainly from small pooled library volume differences.

As to time point: patch test 1, 2 weeks after DPC sensitization. Stated treatment: therapeutic diphenylcyclopropenone sensitization with weekly scalp DPC. The authors extracted total RNA from unfractionated whole blood. Each CDR3 protein gets one entry after TCRdb re-called the RACE reads with MiXCR. The table lists roughly 200,000 distinct CDR3 sequences, about 22% of them singletons. The receptor was derived from a woman aged 45-65 years with alopecia areata. Some clones in this sample may be carry-over from other donors' samples. Specimen: whole blood, collected in connection with sensitization to the hapten diphenylcyclopropenone (DPC).

CDR3 coding DNA: TGCGCCAGCAGCGCTGGGACAGGGGACTATGGCTACACCTTC. Protein sequence: CASSAGTGDYGYTF. The chain uses TRBV5-1 and TRBJ1-2, with 10 bases lining up with TRBD1. Looked up from germline, CDR1 is SGHRS and CDR2 is YFSETQ. The CDR3 extends over 14 amino acids. The trim removed 4 bases at V and 3 bases at J, leaving 3 bases unmatched.